A selection of T cell receptor beta chains follows, all from one sample in a study of blood T cell repertoires in COVID-19. Assay: immunoSEQ multiplex PCR; the TCRdb copy retains only in-frame clones and omits some. The profile shows over 200,000 clones, 75% to 90% of them singletons. What was sequenced was PBMCs or T cells enriched from blood (not recorded which). Receptor source: a man aged 40-49 years who had recovered from COVID-19. Both conserved end residues are part of each CDR3. Each record gives: CDR3 DNA, CDR3 protein, clone size, J gene, D gene, V gene. The D gene is left open where the match is weak. Only some rows state a clone size, as once, few, many or a class for expanded clones.

TGTGCCAGCAGTTCGAGGACAGGGCACGAGCAGTACTTC,CASSSRTGHEQYF,NA,TRBJ2-7,TRBD1,TRBV12-3/TRBV12-4
TGCGCCAGCAGCTTGGGGCAGATCACCGGGGAGCTGTTTTTT,CASSLGQITGELFF,NA,TRBJ2-2,NA,TRBV5-1
TGTGCCAGTAGTACCGGACAGGGCCCCTCAACTAATGAAAAACTGTTTTTT,CASSTGQGPSTNEKLFF,NA,TRBJ1-4,TRBD1,TRBV19
TGCGCCAGCAGTCGCGGGAGCGTGGGCCTCTCCTACGAGCAGTACTTC,CASSRGSVGLSYEQYF,NA,TRBJ2-7,TRBD2,TRBV5-1
TGTGCCAGCAGGACGGGACTCTCGCAAGAGACCCAGTACTTC,CASRTGLSQETQYF,NA,TRBJ2-5,NA,TRBV7-2
TGTGCCACGATGAGAGGGCCGAAGGACACTGAAGCTTTCTTT,CATMRGPKDTEAFF,NA,TRBJ1-1,NA,TRBV24-1
TGTGCCAGCAGCGCGACCCAGGAGGGACCTCTCAGGGAAGCTTTCTTT,CASSATQEGPLREAFF,NA,TRBJ1-1,NA,TRBV9
TGTGCCAGCAGTGAAGAGCTAGGGGGGGGCACTGAAGCTTTCTTT,CASSEELGGGTEAFF,NA,TRBJ1-1,NA,TRBV6-1
TGTGCCAGCAGTGACTTACAGGGGGATGAAAAACTGTTTTTT,CASSDLQGDEKLFF,NA,TRBJ1-4,TRBD1,TRBV6-4
TGCGCCAGCAGCTTGGACAGCTCTGGAAACACCATATATTTT,CASSLDSSGNTIYF,many,TRBJ1-3,NA,TRBV5-1
TGTGCCAGCCTCGGTTTAGCGGGAGCCGGGGAGCTGTTTTTT,CASLGLAGAGELFF,NA,TRBJ2-2,TRBD2,TRBV28
TGTGCCAGCAGCTTGGTAGGGGGACAGGGGAGATCTCAGCCCCAGCATTTT,CASSLVGGQGRSQPQHF,NA,TRBJ1-5,TRBD1,TRBV5-6
TGTGCCAGTAGTATGGGGGGAAGGGCAGATACGCAGTATTTT,CASSMGGRADTQYF,NA,TRBJ2-3,NA,TRBV19
TGTGCCAGCAGCCAATCGGCATCTGAGCAGTTCTTC,CASSQSASEQFF,NA,TRBJ2-1,NA,TRBV16
TGTGCCAGCAGTGGGGGACAGGACTATGGCTACACCTTC,CASSGGQDYGYTF,NA,TRBJ1-2,TRBD1,TRBV6-4
TGCGCCAGCAGCCAAAGACAGGGACCAAGCAATCAGCCCCAGCATTTT,CASSQRQGPSNQPQHF,NA,TRBJ1-5,TRBD1,TRBV4-1
TGTGCCAGCTCAGGAAGCGAGTACGAGCAGTACTTC,CASSGSEYEQYF,few,TRBJ2-7,NA,TRBV18
TGTGCCACCAGTGATTCTACCTTAGCTAACTATGGCTACACCTTC,CATSDSTLANYGYTF,NA,TRBJ1-2,NA,TRBV24-1
TGTGCCAGCAGTTTTACAGGGACCAATTCACCCCTCCACTTT,CASSFTGTNSPLHF,NA,TRBJ1-6,NA,TRBV27